This T cell receptor (beta chain) was identified during a study of blood T cell repertoires in COVID-19 (dated by TCRdb to the early 2020s). Background for the entire study: The collaborator samples originated in the United States, Italy and Spain and spanned the acute and convalescent phases of COVID-19. Samples were obtained from the ongoing ImmuneRACE study (first 160 participants) and from 1,254 subjects provided by 6 global collaborators. The repertoires were released in a freely available public database meant as a resource for research on the immune response to SARS-CoV-2. The prospective study material was composed of cDNA or gDNA derived from T cells, B-cell-depleted T cells, or PBMCs. Nearly every sample came with metadata listing a de-identified subject ID, COVID-19 status, age in years and sex. HLA class I and class II types, where available, came from metadata supplied by the sample provider rather than from assay-based typing. Deeply sampled blood TCRbeta repertoires from subjects exposed to, actively infected with, or recovered from COVID-19 were included in the dataset. The paper's findings and limits, for the study overall: The amount of clinical and demographic metadata varied by source and participant and was provided uncurated.

The CDR3, from cysteine to phenylalanine, totals 16 residues. Just the 48-base CDR3 DNA is kept, in frame starting at base 1. After removal of 5 bases from V and 3 bases from J, the junction retains 13 bases not matched to a gene. For CDR1 and CDR2, the germline V gene lists MDHEN and SYDVKM. Enrolling through a virtual design, the prospective study's participants ranged in age from roughly 18 to 90 years and lived across roughly 23 United States geographic areas. To assign participants to cohorts, the prospective study relied on clinical history that participants themselves reported in a screening survey and a study questionnaire. Mobile phlebotomists in the prospective study collected whole blood, serum and a nasopharyngeal or oropharyngeal swab from every participant. Prospective study participants could optionally give additional blood draws and questionnaires over a roughly 2-month period. Before DNA extraction, prospective study blood samples were shipped either frozen or at room temperature.

The immunoSEQ Assay, a bias-controlled multiplex PCR, was used to amplify TCRbeta CDR3 regions from genomic DNA. On the study's bioinformatics: Nucleated cell counts per sample were estimated from amplification of reference gene primers within the assay. Sequence reads were collapsed and filtered to measure the absolute abundance of every unique TCRbeta CDR3 rearrangement. Productive Simpson clonality was computed per sample as the square root of Simpson's diversity index over productive rearrangements. TCRdb limited this immuneACCESS table to in-frame rearrangements with V and J called. A share of clones is missing; checked studies link under half to unresolved V genes, and the rest is unexplained. That table furnishes V, J and clone size, whereas the DNA furnished D and trimming. The sample includes approximately 330,000 clones, with 86% observed a single time. The top ten constitute roughly 4.2% of the sample.

As to this clone: Its specific antigen is unknown. Per-base quality was not reported, and no clone a single base away is much larger than it.

Sequencing was done on a sample of PBMCs or T cells enriched from blood (not recorded which). The V and J genes are TRBV28 and TRBJ2-7, and 7 junction bases match TRBD1. The sequence was obtained from a woman in her 40s with acute COVID-19. The nucleotide sequence is TGTGCCAGCAGTGACAAGACCGGGACAGAAGGCTACGAGCAGTACTTC. The encoded protein is CASSDKTGTEGYEQYF.